This T cell receptor beta chain was recovered during a study of T cells in localized non-small cell lung cancer. This clone was picked up one time. The protocol was immunoSEQ multiplex PCR, while the TCRdb copy is restricted to in-frame clones and leaves out a portion. The sample lists around 30,000 clones; roughly 86% were seen once. CDR1 MDHEN and CDR2 SYDVKM come from the germline V gene. The CDR3 covers 14 residues. V was pared by 6 bases and J by 6 bases, with 12 bases between. The source material was peripheral blood, sampled before any cancer treatment. This chain uses TRBV28 with TRBJ1-6; weak D call: TRBD1 (5 bases). This receptor was taken from a male donor aged 60 or older with stage I lung adenocarcinoma. The CDR3 protein is CASSKDSLNSPLHF. In DNA, the CDR3 is TGTGCCAGCAGCAAAGACAGCCTTAATTCACCCCTCCACTTT. Supplemented by reference TRBV28 and TRBJ1-6, the full variable domain reads DVKVTQSSRYLVKRTGEKVFLECVQDMDHENMFWYRQDPGLGLRLIYFSYDVKMKEKGDIPEGYSVSREKKERFSLILESASTNQTSMYLCASSKDSLNSPLHFGNGTRLTVT.